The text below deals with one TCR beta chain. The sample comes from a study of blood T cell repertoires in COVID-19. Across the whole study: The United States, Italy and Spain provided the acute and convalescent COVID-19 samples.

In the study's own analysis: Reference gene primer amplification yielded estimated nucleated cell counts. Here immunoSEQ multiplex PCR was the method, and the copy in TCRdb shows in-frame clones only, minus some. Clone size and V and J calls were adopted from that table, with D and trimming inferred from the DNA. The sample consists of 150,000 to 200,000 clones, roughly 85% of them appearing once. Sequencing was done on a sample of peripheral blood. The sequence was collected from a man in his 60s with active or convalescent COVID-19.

CDR3 residues: CASSFAGGVGTEAFF. The CDR3 nucleotides read TGTGCCAGCAGTTTTGCGGGGGGCGTAGGCACTGAAGCTTTCTTT. The chain couples TRBV28 to TRBJ1-1, with D maybe TRBD1 (6 bases). V gave up 3 bases and J gave up 4 bases, with 15 bases separating them. This CDR3 has 15 residues. Germline CDR1 reads MDHEN; CDR2 reads SYDVKM.